Below are 27 T cell receptor beta chains sequenced from a single sample in a study of a mutant IDH1 vaccine in newly diagnosed glioma. No antigen has been identified for these receptors. Time point specified: week 5, during vaccination. Vaccination comprised doses that each held 300 ug of mutant IDH1 20-mer peptide, plus topical imiquimod. Measured with immunoSEQ multiplex PCR; TCRdb has only the in-frame clones, and not every one. The sample has more than 25,000 clones; more than 60% are singletons. The sample was PBMCs, taken from a glioma patient whose treatment included an IDH1 peptide vaccine. The receptor source for this set is a man in his forties or fifties with glioma. Some clones in this sample may be carry-over from other donors' samples.

By sample share, this clone is medium-sized. The chain carries TRBV4-1 and TRBJ1-4; 7 nucleotides agree with TRBD1. The CDR3 has 17 residues. Trimming cost V 3 bases and J 0 bases; bases outside gene matches: 7. Looked up from germline, CDR1 is MGHRA and CDR2 is YSYEKL. The CDR3 DNA sequence: TGCGCCAGCAGCCAGCGAAACAGGGGCGCAACTAATGAAAAACTGTTTTTT. This sequence encodes CASSQRNRGATNEKLFF.

The chain recombines TRBV25-1 with TRBJ1-1, with 8 bases that match TRBD1. V was clipped by 4 bases and J by 7 bases; unmatched bases: 5. This CDR3 is 13 amino acids long. Per the germline V gene, CDR1 is MGHDK and CDR2 is SYGVNS. CDR3 sequence: CASSGRGLSEAFF. Here the CDR3 DNA reads TGTGCCAGCAGTGGCAGGGGGCTAAGTGAAGCTTTCTTT.

The V and J genes are TRBV4-3 and TRBJ1-2; tentative D call: TRBD1 (6 bases). CDR3 size: 15 residues. Trimming pared 4 bases from V and 0 bases from J, leaving 12 bases between. Germline CDR1 and CDR2: LGHNA and YSLEER. CDR3 in amino acids: CASSREDRANYGYTF. In DNA form, the CDR3 reads TGCGCCAGCAGCCGAGAGGACAGAGCTAACTATGGCTACACCTTC.

V gene TRBV9 combines with J gene TRBJ2-4, with 9 bases matching TRBD1. The V segment lost 2 bases and the J segment 5 bases; nucleotides outside the gene matches: 2. The CDR3 contains 14 residues. CDR1 SGDLS and CDR2 YYNGEE come from the germline V gene. The CDR3 here is CASSVTGGQNIQYF. The CDR3 DNA reads TGTGCCAGCAGCGTTACAGGGGGCCAAAACATTCAGTACTTC. The full variable domain, rest sourced from reference TRBV9 and TRBJ2-4, is DSGVTQTPKHLITATGQRVTLRCSPRSGDLSVYWYQQSLDQGLQFLIQYYNGEERAKGNILERFSAQQFPDLHSELNLSSLELGDSALYFCASSVTGGQNIQYFGAGTRLSVL.

V is TRBV6-5 and J is TRBJ1-1; D remains ambiguous. V was pared by 0 bases and J by 0 bases, with 11 bases between. This CDR3 has 16 amino acids. Germline CDR1 and CDR2: MNHEY and SVGAGI. The CDR3, as DNA: TGTGCCAGCAGTTACTCTGAGTGGCCCATGAACACTGAAGCTTTCTTT. Protein sequence: CASSYSEWPMNTEAFF.

This clone was observed once. This chain uses TRBV30 with TRBJ1-2; possibly TRBD1 for D (5 bases). Germline V CDR1 and CDR2: GTSNPN, SVGIG (reference sequence). Trimming shortened V by 2 bases and J by 5 bases, and 9 bases separated the two germline ends. The CDR3 sequence is 12 residues long. This CDR3 is CAWSPTEYGYTF. CDR3 in DNA: TGTGCCTGGAGTCCGACAGAATATGGCTACACCTTC.

This rearrangement joins TRBV30 to TRBJ1-3; no clear D gene. The V end lost 5 bases, the J end lost 0 bases, and 14 bases lay between the germline ends. The CDR3 extends over 15 amino acids. CDR1 and CDR2 (germline): GTSNPN, SVGIG (reference sequence). The DNA of the CDR3 is TGTGCCTGGGCGCGACGTGGGCCCTCTGGAAACACCATATATTTT. Protein product: CAWARRGPSGNTIYF.

The chain combines TRBV7-9 with TRBJ1-1; D uncertain. Germline CDR1 reads SEHNR; CDR2 reads FQNEAQ (reference sequence). The length of the CDR3 is 13 residues. V lost 4 bases and J lost 5, with 11 bases in between. The CDR3 region is CASSSNSETEAFF. CDR3 bases: TGTGCCAGCAGCTCAAACAGCGAAACTGAAGCTTTCTTT.

The chain links TRBV7-8 to TRBJ2-3; tentatively, D is TRBD1 (6 bases). This CDR3 has 16 amino acids. The germline V and J ends were trimmed by 4 bases and 6 bases, with 20 bases remaining between them. CDR1 SGHVS and CDR2 FQNEAQ come from the germline V gene. The CDR3 region is CASSSMPGQGGDTQYF. The CDR3 nucleotides read TGTGCCAGCAGCTCAATGCCGGGACAAGGTGGGGATACGCAGTATTTT.

The genes are TRBV6-1 and TRBJ1-2; D gene ambiguous. Germline-derived CDR1 and CDR2 are MNHNS and SASEGT. The CDR3 has 13 amino acids. V lost 7 bases, J lost 6 bases, and 15 bases lay in between. In DNA form, the CDR3 reads TGTGCCAGCACCCAAAAGGTTAGGGATGGCTACACCTTC. It yields the protein CASTQKVRDGYTF.

The rearrangement uses TRBV19 and TRBJ2-2; maybe TRBD1 (5 bases). V lost 4 bases and J lost 4, with 13 bases in between. The length of the CDR3 is 15 residues. Germline V gene sequence: CDR1 LNHDA, CDR2 SQIVND (reference sequence). The CDR3, as DNA: TGTGCCAGTAGTACCTTCTTGGGGCGCACCGGGGAGCTGTTTTTT. This codes for CASSTFLGRTGELFF.

This chain connects TRBV5-1 to TRBJ2-2; TRBD1 agrees at 7 bases. The CDR3 has 16 amino acids. V shed 4 bases and J 1 base; nucleotides not matched to a gene: 7. From germline, CDR1 is SGHRS and CDR2 YFSETQ. CDR3 amino acids: CASSLSRTGNTGELFF. CDR3 nucleotides: TGCGCCAGCAGCCTTTCCAGGACAGGGAACACCGGGGAGCTGTTTTTT.

The DNA for the CDR3 is TGTGCCAGCAGTTACGGATTCCCGACCGGGGAGCTGTTTTTT. Translating gives CASSYGFPTGELFF. V gene TRBV6-5 combines with J gene TRBJ2-2; the D is unclear. Germline CDR1 and CDR2: MNHEY and SVGAGI. The CDR3 is 14 amino acids. V was shortened by 2 bases and J by 5 bases, with 9 bases between the two germline ends.

The chain joins TRBV6-1 to TRBJ2-1; 9 bases fit TRBD2. This CDR3 comprises 15 residues. Trimming at V came to 8 bases and at J to 1 base, leaving 6 bases not matched to a gene. Germline V gene sequence: CDR1 MNHNS, CDR2 SASEGT. CDR3 DNA sequence: TGTGCCAGCCCAAGCGGGGGGCTATCCTACAATGAGCAGTTCTTC. The encoded protein is CASPSGGLSYNEQFF.

The rearrangement joins TRBV7-2 to TRBJ2-2, with D perhaps matching TRBD2 (5 bases). The V end lost 1 base, the J end lost 6 bases, and 12 bases lay between the germline ends. Germline V gene sequence: CDR1 SGHTA, CDR2 FQGNSA. The CDR3 is made up of 15 amino acids. The CDR3 sequence: CASSLGSGISGELFF. In DNA form, the CDR3 reads TGTGCCAGCAGCTTAGGATCCGGGATCTCCGGGGAGCTGTTTTTT. Variable domain in full (rest from reference TRBV7-2 and TRBJ2-2): GAGVSQSPSNKVTEKGKDVELRCDPISGHTALYWYRQSLGQGLEFLIYFQGNSAPDKSGLPSDRFSAERTGGSVSTLTIQRTQQEDSAVYLCASSLGSGISGELFFGEGSRLTVL.

This clone was seen only a few times. The chain employs TRBV7-8 and TRBJ2-7; D is perhaps TRBD1 (6 bases). The germline V and J ends were trimmed by 0 bases and 5 bases, with 11 bases remaining between them. This CDR3 region has 14 residues. The germline V gene encodes CDR1 SGHVS and CDR2 FQNEAQ. CDR3 DNA: TGTGCCAGCAGCTTAGCGGGGGCTCGCAACGAGCAGTACTTC. It translates to CASSLAGARNEQYF.

This clone was detected a few times. The chain employs TRBV5-1 and TRBJ1-1; D not resolved. CDR3 size: 11 residues. From germline, CDR1 is SGHRS and CDR2 YFSETQ. Between the trimmed V and J ends, which lost 2 bases and 2 bases, there was a span of 1 base. In DNA, the CDR3 is TGCGCCAGCAGCTTTAACACTGAAGCTTTCTTT. It codes for CASSFNTEAFF.

This clone appeared a single time. J is TRBJ1-2 and V is TRBV7-9; TRBD1 agrees at 8 bases. Germline CDR1 is SEHNR and CDR2 is FQNEAQ (reference sequence). The CDR3 loop spans 14 amino acids. After removal of 5 bases from V and 6 bases from J, the junction contained 8 bases not matched to a gene. CDR3 region: CASSPFTGGNGYTF. CDR3 DNA: TGTGCCAGCAGCCCATTCACAGGGGGTAATGGCTACACCTTC.

The chain has TRBV5-1 and TRBJ1-3; 9 bases align to TRBD1. From germline, CDR1 is SGHRS and CDR2 YFSETQ. The J segment lost 2 bases and the V segment lost 3 bases, leaving 3 bases of the junction unmatched. This CDR3 region has 15 residues. Here the CDR3 reads CASSSGQGPGNTIYF. CDR3 DNA sequence: TGCGCCAGCAGCTCGGGACAGGGACCTGGAAACACCATATATTTT.

Written as DNA, the CDR3 is TGTGCCAGCAGCTTAGAAGGAGGGGTAAACACCGGGGAGCTGTTTTTT. This codes for CASSLEGGVNTGELFF. The chain uses TRBV11-3 and TRBJ2-2; TRBD2 is a possible D gene (6 bases). The germline V and J ends were trimmed by 0 bases and 2 bases, with 10 bases remaining between them. The CDR3 runs to 16 residues. Germline CDR1 and CDR2: SGHNT and YENEEA.

The V and J genes are TRBV6-1 and TRBJ2-1, with 8 bases that match TRBD2. This CDR3 comprises 14 residues. The germline V gene has CDR1 MNHNS and CDR2 SASEGT. With V trimmed by 5 bases and J by 3 bases, 3 bases remained unmatched. The CDR3 DNA sequence: TGTGCCAGCAGTCTAGCGGGCCGCTACAATGAGCAGTTCTTC. Amino acid sequence: CASSLAGRYNEQFF.

The V and J genes are TRBV4-2 and TRBJ1-1; D not certain. The CDR3 consists of 16 residues. V lost 4 bases to trimming and J lost 3 bases, with 18 bases between them. CDR1 and CDR2 from the germline V gene are LGHNA and YNFKEQ. The CDR3 sequence: CASSPGPFPEDTEAFF. The DNA of the CDR3 is TGTGCCAGCAGCCCCGGACCTTTCCCGGAGGACACTGAAGCTTTCTTT.

This chain uses TRBV5-4 with TRBJ1-1; perhaps TRBD1 as D (6 bases). Trimming took off 3 bases at V and 6 bases at J, with 18 bases between the two ends. Germline CDR1 reads SGHNT; CDR2 reads YYREEE (reference sequence). CDR3 length equals 15 residues. CDR3 nucleotide sequence: TGTGCCAGCAGCTCATACGCCGGGACAAATCCTGAAGCTTTCTTT. This codes for CASSSYAGTNPEAFF.

Only one count was recorded for this clone. V usage is TRBV28 and J usage is TRBJ1-3, with 7 nucleotides matching TRBD1. V gave up 5 bases and J gave up 4 bases; unmatched junction bases: 11. CDR3 size: 16 residues. Germline lookup yields CDR1 MDHEN and CDR2 SYDVKM. The CDR3 DNA reads TGTGCCAGCAGTCCGGGGACAGTAGTATGGGGAAACACCATATATTTT. It specifies CASSPGTVVWGNTIYF.

This chain's CDR3 is CASSLTSGGVQETQYF. CDR3 bases: TGCGCCAGCAGCTTGACTAGCGGGGGCGTACAAGAGACCCAGTACTTC. V and J are TRBV5-1 and TRBJ2-5; 11 bases are a match to TRBD2. CDR1 is SGHRS and CDR2 is YFSETQ in the germline V gene. Losses at the gene ends were 1 base for V and 2 bases for J; bases not matched to a gene: 4. CDR3 size: 16 residues.

The V gene is TRBV5-1, the J gene TRBJ2-5; unclear D gene. This CDR3 is built from 15 residues. Deletions cut 0 bases from V and 1 base from J, with 10 bases between. Germline assignment: CDR1 SGHRS and CDR2 YFSETQ. In DNA, the CDR3 is TGCGCCAGCAGCTTGGCCGCAGGCGGCCAAGAGACCCAGTACTTC. Protein sequence: CASSLAAGGQETQYF. Looking up the rest from reference TRBV5-1 and TRBJ2-5 gives the full variable domain: KAGVTQTPRYLIKTRGQQVTLSCSPISGHRSVSWYQQTPGQGLQFLFEYFSETQRNKGNFPGRFSGRQFSNSRSEMNVSTLELGDSALYLCASSLAAGGQETQYFGPGTRLLVL.

The chain joins TRBV2 to TRBJ2-1; D perhaps matches TRBD1 (6 bases). V lost 8 bases and J lost 5, with 13 bases in between. This CDR3 contains 13 residues. Looked up from germline, CDR1 is SNHLY and CDR2 is FYNNEI. The CDR3 DNA reads TGTGCCAGCCCGACAGGTTCTAACAATGAGCAGTTCTTC. Encoded protein: CASPTGSNNEQFF.